This TCR beta chain was captured by sequencing in a study of OX40 agonist ivuxolimab in advanced cancers. For the study at large: Clinicians treated patients with ivuxolimab, an agonistic anti-OX40 (CD134) antibody. General study points: There was clonal expansion of CD4+ and CD8+ blood T cells by week 6 at 0.1 to 3.0 mg/kg.

TCRdb's table, derived via immunoSEQ multiplex PCR, lists solely in-frame clones and lacks some. The data contain about 64,000 clones, 88% of them singletons. Note on this clone: Its antigen is as yet unknown.

Autoimmune disease history or systemic immunosuppression disqualified patients. Deletions cut 1 base from V and 3 bases from J, with 17 bases between. This CDR3 spans 16 amino acids. The sample in question was CD4+ or CD8+ T cells sorted from blood, obtained in a trial of the OX40 agonist ivuxolimab. This sequence was found in an adult with an advanced solid tumor such as melanoma, head and neck, liver or kidney cancer. V and J are TRBV5-3 and TRBJ2-7; no definite D call. TRBV5-3 carries the ORF label, with uncertain function. DNA for the CDR3: TGTGCCAGAAGCTTGCAGTTTCCAGAAGTGGGCTACGAGCAGTACTTC. As protein: CARSLQFPEVGYEQYF.